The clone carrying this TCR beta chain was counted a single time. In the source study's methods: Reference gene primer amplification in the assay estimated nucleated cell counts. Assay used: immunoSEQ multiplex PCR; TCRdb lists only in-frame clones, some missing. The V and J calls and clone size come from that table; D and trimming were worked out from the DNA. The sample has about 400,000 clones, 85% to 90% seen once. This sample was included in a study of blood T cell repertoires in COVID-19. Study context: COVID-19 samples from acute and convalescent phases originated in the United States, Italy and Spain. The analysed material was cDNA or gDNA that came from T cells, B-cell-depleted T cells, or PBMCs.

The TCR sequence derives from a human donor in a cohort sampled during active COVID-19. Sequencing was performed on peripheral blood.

CDR3 sequence reads: CATSRETGTGELFF. CDR3 DNA sequence: TGTGCCACCAGCAGAGAAACAGGGACCGGGGAGCTGTTTTTT. The chain carries TRBV15 and TRBJ2-2; the D gene is possibly TRBD1 (6 bases). Germline V gene sequence: CDR1 LNHNV, CDR2 YYDKDF (reference sequence). V was pared by 0 bases and J by 5 bases, with 7 bases between. The CDR3 contains 14 residues.